This TCR beta chain emerged from a study of shared clonotypes between healthy human individuals. Overall study results and limits: Genetic and exposure-history diversity was limited by the small donor number. Sequencing depth was expected to influence donor clonotype sharing.

This clone has just a few counts. Its specificity is unknown. The same CDR3 also results from other DNA sequences found in this sample. The test was conducted at deep level. Authors' processing steps: Filtering was not the same, since immunoSEQ gave junction-only sequences without quality scores. Data came from immunoSEQ multiplex PCR; TCRdb stores just in-frame clones and leaves some out. The D gene and trimming were derived from the DNA, and the V and J assignments and clone size from that table. Of some 1,100,000 clones listed, about 80% are singletons. Sequencing was performed on memory CD4+ T cells from PBMCs. Regarding subset: CD45RA-negative fraction. The source is a man between 18 and 35 years old in good health. Some clones in this sample may be carry-over from other donors' samples.

CDR3 in DNA: TGTGCCAGCAGCTTAAGGAGGGATCAGCCCCAGCATTTT. Its translation is CASSLRRDQPQHF. The V and J genes are TRBV7-9 and TRBJ1-5; D unclear. V was shortened by 2 bases and J by 5 bases, with 7 bases between the two germline ends. From germline, CDR1 is SEHNR and CDR2 FQNEAQ (reference sequence). The CDR3 length is 13 residues.